These T cell receptor beta chains were read from a single sample in a study of identical twins. One entry per CDR3 protein results from TCRdb running MiXCR on the 5' RACE reads. The sample lists hundreds of thousands of distinct CDR3 sequences; 8.6% were seen once. This sample also appeared in a second study, on yellow fever vaccine responses in identical twins.

The sequenced material came from PBMCs. The receptors were gathered from a young woman in good health. CDR3s include the opening cysteine and the closing phenylalanine or tryptophan. D genes are given only for firm matches. Clone sizes are given selectively: once, few, many, or a class where the clone is expanded.

>NA|TRBJ2-3|TRBV6-2/TRBV6-3|NA
TGTGCCAGCAGTTACCTCCTAAGGCCAGCGCAGACAGATACGCAGTATTTT
CASSYLLRPAQTDTQYF
>few|TRBJ2-6|TRBV4-1|TRBD1
TGTGCCAGCAGCCCACCGCCGGGACAGGGCGTTTCTGGGGCCAACGTCCTGACTTTC
CASSPPPGQGVSGANVLTF
>NA|TRBJ2-2|TRBV25-1|NA
TGTGCCAGCTTACAGGACAACACCGGGGAGCTGTTTTTT
CASLQDNTGELFF
>NA|TRBJ2-7|TRBV4-2|NA
TGTGCCAGCAGCCAAAACCCATCCGGGACAACTTACTACGAGCAGTACTTC
CASSQNPSGTTYYEQYF
>few|TRBJ1-1|TRBV19|NA
TGTGCCAGTAGGACAGACAGAAGGAGCACTGAAGCTTTCTTT
CASRTDRRSTEAFF
>NA|TRBJ2-7|TRBV2|TRBD1
TGTGCCAGCAGTGAAGCAAGTCTGGGACAGGGGAACGAGCAGTACTTC
CASSEASLGQGNEQYF
>few|TRBJ2-3|TRBV6-2/TRBV6-3|NA
TGTGCCAGCAGTTACTTCAGTCTTTCAGATACGCAGTATTTT
CASSYFSLSDTQYF
>many|TRBJ2-3|TRBV5-1|NA
TGCGCCAGCAGCGTGGGGGACACCCGAAATACGCAGTATTTT
CASSVGDTRNTQYF
>NA|TRBJ2-1|TRBV6-2/TRBV6-3|NA
TGTGCCAGCAGAGACAACAATGAGCAGTTCTTC
CASRDNNEQFF
>many|TRBJ2-1|TRBV3-1|NA
TGTGCCAGCAGCCCGGGGGGCCTTCGATCCTACAATGAGCAGTTCTTC
CASSPGGLRSYNEQFF
>NA|TRBJ2-1|TRBV5-1|TRBD2
TGCGCCAGCAGCTTGACTAGCGGATGGAATGAGCAGTTCTTC
CASSLTSGWNEQFF
>many|TRBJ1-5|TRBV3-1|NA
TGTGCCAGCAGCCAAGATAATCAGCCCCAGCATTTT
CASSQDNQPQHF
>NA|TRBJ2-1|TRBV5-4|TRBD1
TGTGCCAGCAGCCCGGGGACAGGGGTTGGTTATGAGCAGTTCTTC
CASSPGTGVGYEQFF
>few|TRBJ2-5|TRBV21-1|NA
TGTGCCAGCAGCAAAGGAAGAGTTCTCTTGAAGGGATCGGAGACCCAGTACTTC
CASSKGRVLLKGSETQYF
>many|TRBJ2-2|TRBV4-1|TRBD1
TGCGCCAGCAGCTTTTGGACAGGGGACACCGGGGAGCTGTTTTTT
CASSFWTGDTGELFF
>few|TRBJ2-5|TRBV20-1|TRBD2
TGCAGTGCTAGCCCGGGACTAGTCGTGGAGACCCAGTACTTC
CSASPGLVVETQYF
>NA|TRBJ1-1|TRBV15|NA
TGTGCCACCAGCAGAATAAGGAAGATGAACACTGAAGCTTTCTTT
CATSRIRKMNTEAFF
>few|TRBJ2-7|TRBV24-1|TRBD2
TGTGCCACCAGTGATCGGACTAGATCGGGCTACGAGCAGTACTTC
CATSDRTRSGYEQYF
>NA|TRBJ2-2|TRBV12-5|NA
TGTGCTAGTGCCCCTTGGGGGACCGGGGAGCTGTTTTTT
CASAPWGTGELFF
>NA|TRBJ2-4|TRBV15|TRBD2
TGTGCCACCAGCAGAGACTTAGGACTAGCGGGAGCCAAAAACATTCAGTACTTC
CATSRDLGLAGAKNIQYF
>NA|TRBJ2-3|TRBV5-1|TRBD2
TGCGCCAGCAGCTTGTTATTAGCGGGCGAAGATACGCAGTATTTT
CASSLLLAGEDTQYF
>few|TRBJ2-4|TRBV4-2|NA
TGTGCCAGCAGCCAAGAGGGACTGCTAGCCAAAAACATTCAGTACTTC
CASSQEGLLAKNIQYF
>few|TRBJ2-1|TRBV12-3/TRBV12-4|NA
TGTGCCAGCAGTTTAGCTGGGTCCTCAGGGGAGCAGTTCTTC
CASSLAGSSGEQFF
>NA|TRBJ2-1|TRBV7-2|NA
TGTGCCAGCAGCATCAATGAGCAGTTCTTC
CASSINEQFF
>NA|TRBJ2-2|TRBV11-2|NA
TGTGCCAGCAGCCTCCCGCGGGGAGCGAACACCGGGGAGCTGTTTTTT
CASSLPRGANTGELFF
>NA|TRBJ2-7|TRBV6-2/TRBV6-3|TRBD2
TGTGCCAGCAACTACCTAGCGGGGGGACCCTACGAGCAGTACTTC
CASNYLAGGPYEQYF
>many|TRBJ2-1|TRBV27|TRBD2
TGTGCCAGCAGTTCCACTACAGGGACTAGCGGGGTGAACAATGAGCAGTTCTTC
CASSSTTGTSGVNNEQFF
>many|TRBJ2-7|TRBV12-3/TRBV12-4|TRBD1
TGCGCCAGCAGCTTGGGGGACAGCTCCTACGAGCAGTACTTC
CASSLGDSSYEQYF
>few|TRBJ2-3|TRBV20-1|TRBD2
TGCAGTGCTAGAGGAGACTCGGGGGGGGGCCTTGATACGCAGTATTTT
CSARGDSGGGLDTQYF
>many|TRBJ2-1|TRBV21-1|NA
TGTGCCAGCGACCATCACCCCCTATCAGCGGGGGTGGACTACAATGAGCAGTTCTTC
CASDHHPLSAGVDYNEQFF
>NA|TRBJ2-5|TRBV24-1|NA
TGTGCCACCAGTGTAGGGGCCCGGGGACAAGAGACCCAGTACTTC
CATSVGARGQETQYF
>few|TRBJ2-2|TRBV20-1|NA
TGCAGTGCTAGACTTGGGGAACCCGGGGAGCTGTTTTTT
CSARLGEPGELFF
>NA|TRBJ1-2|TRBV7-3|NA
TGTGCCAGCAGCTCAGGGGTGGGGGTTTATGGCTACACCTTC
CASSSGVGVYGYTF
>few|TRBJ2-7|TRBV7-9|NA
TGTGCCAGCAGCTTGCCAGTCTTGGGGGGCGTGGACGAGCAGTACTTC
CASSLPVLGGVDEQYF
>NA|TRBJ2-5|TRBV6-5|NA
TGTGCCAGCAGTTACACCCCCCTCGGCCAAGAGACCCAGTACTTC
CASSYTPLGQETQYF
>NA|TRBJ2-3|TRBV12-3/TRBV12-4|TRBD2
TGTGCCAGCAGTCTGTTAGCGGGAGAGAGGGGCACAGATACGCAGTATTTT
CASSLLAGERGTDTQYF
>few|TRBJ2-6|TRBV10-1|NA
TGCGCCAGCAGTGAGGATTCCTCTGGGGCCAACGTCCTGACTTTC
CASSEDSSGANVLTF
>few|TRBJ2-7|TRBV2|NA
TGTGCCAGCAGCGCCGACAGGTTTAGTGTTTACGAGCAGTACTTC
CASSADRFSVYEQYF
>NA|TRBJ2-1|TRBV27|NA
TGTGCCAGCAGTGTCACTAGCAGGAGCTCCTACAATGAGCAGTTCTTC
CASSVTSRSSYNEQFF
>NA|TRBJ2-7|TRBV2|TRBD1
TGTGCCAGCAGCCTCAGTAGGGACAGGGGGGACGAGCAGTACTTC
CASSLSRDRGDEQYF
>few|TRBJ2-3|TRBV5-1|NA
TGCGCCAGCAGCGTGAAAGGGGGGTACACAGATACGCAGTATTTT
CASSVKGGYTDTQYF
>NA|TRBJ1-2|TRBV4-2|NA
TGTGCCAGCAGCCCAGCCCTCGGTGGTGGCTACACCTTC
CASSPALGGGYTF
>NA|TRBJ2-1|TRBV24-1|NA
TGTGCCACCAGTGACAACTCCGGGACCACCTACAATGAGCAGTTCTTC
CATSDNSGTTYNEQFF
>few|TRBJ2-3|TRBV7-9|TRBD2
TGTGCCAGCAGCCGATTGGGACTAGCGGGGCCCACAGATACGCAGTATTTT
CASSRLGLAGPTDTQYF